The source of this TCR beta chain is a study of shared clonotypes between healthy human individuals. The table came from immunoSEQ multiplex PCR; TCRdb's copy has only in-frame clones and leaves some out. This table holds about 980,000 clones, roughly 72% found once. CDR1 SGHRS and CDR2 YFSETQ come from the germline V gene. The CDR3 is 13 amino acids. Trimming cost V 3 bases and J 2 bases, with 9 bases left between them. The clonotype originates from a man between 18 and 29 years old in good health. The specimen was memory CD4+ T cells sorted from blood. Subset defined: CD45RA-negative fraction. The V and J genes are TRBV5-1 and TRBJ2-7; D is uncertain. In DNA, the CDR3 is TGCGCCAGCAGCTCTTCAAGGACCTACGAGCAGTACTTC. It yields the protein CASSSSRTYEQYF.